One and the same sample provided the 25 T cell receptor beta chains below, sequenced in a study of immune evolution from preneoplasia to lung adenocarcinoma (dated by TCRdb to the early 2020s). Libraries were prepared through the immunoSEQ multiplex PCR assay. TCRdb took this table from immuneACCESS and kept in-frame rearrangements with V and J called. Such tables lack part of the clones; where checked against another copy, unresolved V genes explain under half of the gap, and the rest is unexplained. The sample table holds some 4,900 clones, of which over 75% were seen once. The ten largest clonotypes hold approximately 27% of the sample. Sequencing was carried out using FFPE normal lung tissue adjacent to the tumor. The receptors come from a person in their sixties with lung adenocarcinoma.

Concerning this clone: Distinct nucleotide sequences in the sample also encode this CDR3. The rearrangement joins TRBV18 to TRBJ2-5; D might be TRBD2 (6 bases). Germline lookup yields CDR1 KGHSH and CDR2 LQKENI. Trimming pared 3 bases from V and 5 bases from J, leaving 10 bases between. This CDR3 comprises 13 residues. The chain's CDR3 is CASSPGSGETQYF. The CDR3 DNA reads as TGTGCCAGCTCACCGGGGAGCGGGGAGACCCAGTACTTC.

The J gene is TRBJ2-1, the V gene TRBV11-2, with D unresolved. The germline V and J ends were trimmed by 0 bases and 6 bases, with 12 bases remaining between them. Germline V gives CDR1 SGHAT, CDR2 FQNNGV. This CDR3 region has 15 residues. The CDR3 DNA sequence: TGTGCCAGCAGCTTAGAAGAAGACCGCCGCAATGAGCAGTTCTTC. This gives the protein CASSLEEDRRNEQFF.

The CDR3 region has the DNA TGTGCCAGCAGCTTAGGTAGCGAAGATACGCAGTATTTT. Translated: CASSLGSEDTQYF. The rearrangement uses TRBV7-8 and TRBJ2-3, with D tentatively TRBD2 (5 bases). CDR3 length equals 13 residues. Germline V CDR1 and CDR2: SGHVS, FQNEAQ. V was trimmed by 1 base and J by 5 bases, leaving 7 bases between them.

The V gene is TRBV19, the J gene TRBJ1-6, with D unclear. In germline, CDR1 is LNHDA, CDR2 SQIVND (reference sequence). The CDR3 totals 14 residues. V was shortened by 2 bases and J by 8 bases, with 10 bases between the two germline ends. As DNA, the CDR3 is TGTGCCAGTAGTATAAGAGCAGAAGATTCACCCCTCCACTTT. Protein product: CASSIRAEDSPLHF.

The chain uses TRBV7-9 and TRBJ1-2, with D perhaps TRBD1 (5 bases). CDR1 SEHNR and CDR2 FQNEAQ come from the germline V gene (reference sequence). Trimming stripped 5 bases from V and 6 bases from J, with 16 bases between. The CDR3 loop spans 14 amino acids. The CDR3 DNA reads TGTGCCAGCAGCGAAATAGGAGGACAAGATGGCTACACCTTC. Protein product: CASSEIGGQDGYTF.

This clone came up once. The chain combines TRBV7-3 with TRBJ1-1; 7 positions agree with TRBD1. Germline V gene data show CDR1 as SGHTA and CDR2 as FQGTGA. Trimming at V came to 5 bases and at J to 8 bases, leaving 11 bases not matched to a gene. CDR3 length equals 14 residues. This CDR3 is CASSPGQDYEEAFF. The DNA for the CDR3 is TGTGCCAGCAGCCCTGGACAGGACTATGAGGAAGCTTTCTTT.

This rearrangement joins TRBV28 to TRBJ1-6; the D is unclear. The CDR3 length is 14 residues. From germline, CDR1 is MDHEN and CDR2 SYDVKM. Trimming cost V 7 bases and J 5 bases, with 12 bases left between them. The CDR3 region has the DNA TGTGCCAGCATCTTGGACGGAGATAATTCACCCCTCCACTTT. This encodes CASILDGDNSPLHF. Complete variable domain (other parts from reference TRBV28 and TRBJ1-6): DVKVTQSSRYLVKRTGEKVFLECVQDMDHENMFWYRQDPGLGLRLIYFSYDVKMKEKGDIPEGYSVSREKKERFSLILESASTNQTSMYLCASILDGDNSPLHFGNGTRLTVT.

This chain joins TRBV7-9 and TRBJ2-7; maybe TRBD2 (6 bases). The germline CDR1 and CDR2 sequences are SEHNR and FQNEAQ (reference sequence). Trimming shortened V by 3 bases and J by 2 bases, and 11 bases separated the two germline ends. The CDR3 contains 14 residues. The CDR3 region has the DNA TGTGCCAGCAGCTTGGGGGGAAGGGCCTACGAGCAGTACTTC. It translates to CASSLGGRAYEQYF.

This clone was detected only once. The genes are TRBV5-6 and TRBJ2-3, with TRBD2 identical over 14 bases. The V gene's germline CDR1 is SGHDT and CDR2 YYEEEE. The CDR3 runs 15 residues. After removal of 4 bases from V and 7 bases from J, the junction contained 5 bases not matched to a gene. DNA of the CDR3: TGTGCCAGCAGCAGACTAGCGGGGGGGCCCTATACGCAGTATTTT. As protein: CASSRLAGGPYTQYF.

This rearrangement joins TRBV6-5 to TRBJ1-1; 8 bases match TRBD1. The CDR3 runs 13 residues. Germline CDR1 MNHEY, CDR2 SVGAGI. Losses at the gene ends were 8 bases for V and 4 bases for J; bases not matched to a gene: 6. CDR3 amino acids: CASCVTGGTEAFF. In DNA, the CDR3 is TGTGCCAGCTGCGTAACAGGGGGCACTGAAGCTTTCTTT.

The chain employs TRBV11-2 and TRBJ2-7, with D tentatively TRBD2 (6 bases). CDR1 and CDR2 (germline): SGHAT, FQNNGV. This CDR3 contains 13 residues. The V and J ends lost 3 bases and 3 bases respectively, with 9 bases between them. CDR3 amino acids: CASSFAGRYEQYF. The CDR3 DNA reads as TGTGCCAGCAGCTTCGCGGGGCGCTACGAGCAGTACTTC.

As for this clone: A junction boundary mismatches the germline segment, possibly from a read error. V usage is TRBV6-1 and J usage is TRBJ1-2; D gene ambiguous. The CDR3 sequence is 11 residues long. The V gene's germline CDR1 is MNHNS and CDR2 SASEGT. The CDR3 DNA is TGTGCCAGCAGTGATATGCAGATAATCCTTTTC. Its protein product is CASSDMQIILF.

The rearrangement links TRBV28 to TRBJ2-3, with a weak D call TRBD1 (6 bases). Germline V CDR1 and CDR2: MDHEN, SYDVKM. This CDR3 is 19 amino acids long. V was trimmed by 6 bases and J by 2 bases, leaving 27 bases between them. The CDR3 DNA sequence: TGTGCCAGCAGAGGTGACGGGACAAGCGAAGAAGGGAACACAGATACGCAGTATTTT. Its translation is CASRGDGTSEEGNTDTQYF.

CDR3 sequence reads: CASSDSSNTEAFF. The CDR3 bases are TGTGCCAGCAGTGACAGCTCGAACACTGAAGCTTTCTTT. The genes are TRBV6-4 and TRBJ1-1; no clear D gene. Germline lookup yields CDR1 MRHNA and CDR2 SNTAGT. This CDR3 spans 13 amino acids. The ends were cut back, 2 bases at V and 1 base at J, with 5 bases in the middle.

The V gene is TRBV4-2, the J gene TRBJ2-7, with 10 bases identical to TRBD2. V lost 0 bases to trimming and J lost 5 bases; unmatched junction nucleotides: 4. Germline V CDR1 and CDR2: LGHNA, YNFKEQ. This CDR3 comprises 15 residues. The CDR3 loop is CASSQDRGTSDEQYF. As DNA, the CDR3 is TGTGCCAGCAGCCAAGATAGGGGGACTAGCGACGAGCAGTACTTC.

The rearrangement joins TRBV7-2 to TRBJ1-5; TRBD1 is a possible D gene (5 bases). V lost 5 bases and J lost 6, with 23 bases in between. Germline CDR1 reads SGHTA; CDR2 reads FQGNSA. The CDR3 spans 17 residues. The CDR3 nucleotides read TGTGCCAGCAGCCCCTATGCACCGGGGCTTTGGGGTCAGCCCCAGCATTTT. It encodes CASSPYAPGLWGQPQHF.

V gene TRBV20-1 combines with J gene TRBJ1-5; a possible D gene is TRBD1 (6 bases). Per germline, CDR1 DFQATT and CDR2 SNEGSKA (reference sequence). V was cut by 3 bases and J by 15 bases, with 15 bases left in between. This CDR3 has 11 amino acids. Written as DNA, the CDR3 is TGCAGTGCTAGGGGCCAGGGGACCTGGCATTTT. This gives the protein CSARGQGTWHF.

The chain uses TRBV4-1 and TRBJ2-5, with D uncertain. The J call is in doubt because the DNA end fits TRBJ2-7 better. CDR3 length equals 13 residues. Germline assignment: CDR1 MGHRA and CDR2 YSYEKL. CDR3 DNA sequence: TGCGCCAGCAGCCAAACAGATTACTACGAGCAGTACTTC. Protein: CASSQTDYYEQYF.

This clone was seen just once. The rearrangement uses TRBV2 and TRBJ2-7; 9 bases agree with TRBD1. Trimming took 6 bases from V and 4 from J; bases not matched to a gene: 10. This CDR3 contains 15 residues. Germline assignment: CDR1 SNHLY and CDR2 FYNNEI. CDR3 sequence: CASRMGTGILYEQYF. The DNA for the CDR3 is TGTGCCAGCAGGATGGGGACAGGGATCTTGTACGAGCAGTACTTC.

This clone was seen a few times. The CDR3 region is CASTGTAPFKQYF. DNA of the CDR3: TGTGCCAGCACCGGGACAGCCCCTTTCAAGCAGTACTTC. This chain uses TRBV25-1 with TRBJ2-7; 7 nucleotides agree with TRBD1. The V gene's germline CDR1 is MGHDK and CDR2 SYGVNS. V gave up 7 bases and J gave up 8 bases; unmatched junction bases: 11. The CDR3 covers 13 residues.

This rearrangement joins TRBV28 to TRBJ1-3; a weak D match, TRBD1 (6 bases). CDR1 and CDR2 from the germline V gene are MDHEN and SYDVKM. V was clipped by 6 bases and J by 0 bases, with 15 bases between them. The CDR3 runs 16 residues. The CDR3 protein is CASRSIRGDSGNTIYF. In nucleotides, the CDR3 is TGTGCCAGCAGATCCATCAGGGGCGACTCTGGAAACACCATATATTTT.

The chain joins TRBV11-2 to TRBJ2-3, with TRBD2 matching 13 bases. After removal of 4 bases from V and 8 bases from J, the junction contained 6 bases not matched to a gene. The CDR3 is made up of 15 amino acids. The germline gives CDR1 SGHAT, CDR2 FQNNGV. The CDR3 DNA reads as TGTGCCAGCAGCTCCGGACTAGCGGGAGCACTTACGCAGTATTTT. Protein: CASSSGLAGALTQYF.

The J gene is TRBJ2-7, the V gene TRBV5-6; no definite D call. Germline assignment: CDR1 SGHDT and CDR2 YYEEEE. Trimming pared 5 bases from V and 2 bases from J, leaving 8 bases between. The length of the CDR3 is 12 residues. For the CDR3, the DNA is TGTGCCAGCAGTAGGACCACCTACGAGCAGTACTTC. This encodes CASSRTTYEQYF.

V is TRBV9 and J is TRBJ1-5; maybe TRBD1 (5 bases). V lost 2 bases to trimming and J lost 3 bases, with 9 bases between them. CDR3 length: 14 residues. Germline loops: CDR1 SGDLS, CDR2 YYNGEE. The CDR3 DNA sequence: TGTGCCAGCAGCGTTGGGGGTCCCAATCAGCCCCAGCATTTT. Its translation is CASSVGGPNQPQHF.

The rearrangement uses TRBV15 and TRBJ2-5, with D possibly being TRBD1 (6 bases). Trimming took 1 base from V and 0 from J, leaving 21 bases between them. This CDR3 has 19 amino acids. Looked up from germline, CDR1 is LNHNV and CDR2 is YYDKDF (reference sequence). This chain's CDR3 is CATSRGITGAGEYQETQYF. CDR3 bases: TGTGCCACCAGCAGAGGCATTACCGGGGCAGGGGAGTACCAAGAGACCCAGTACTTC.